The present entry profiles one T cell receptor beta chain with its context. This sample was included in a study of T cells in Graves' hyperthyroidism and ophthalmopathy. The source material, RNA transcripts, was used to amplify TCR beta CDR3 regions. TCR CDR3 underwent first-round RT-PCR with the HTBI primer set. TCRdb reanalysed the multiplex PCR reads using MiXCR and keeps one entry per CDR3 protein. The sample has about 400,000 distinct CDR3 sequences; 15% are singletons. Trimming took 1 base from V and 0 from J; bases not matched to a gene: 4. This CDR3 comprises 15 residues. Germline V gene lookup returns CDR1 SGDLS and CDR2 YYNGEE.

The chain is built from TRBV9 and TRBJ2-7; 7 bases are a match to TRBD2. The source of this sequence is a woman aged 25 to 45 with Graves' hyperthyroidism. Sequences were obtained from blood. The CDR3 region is CASSVLADHSYEQYF. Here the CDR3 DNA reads TGTGCCAGCAGCGTACTAGCGGACCACTCCTACGAGCAGTACTTC.